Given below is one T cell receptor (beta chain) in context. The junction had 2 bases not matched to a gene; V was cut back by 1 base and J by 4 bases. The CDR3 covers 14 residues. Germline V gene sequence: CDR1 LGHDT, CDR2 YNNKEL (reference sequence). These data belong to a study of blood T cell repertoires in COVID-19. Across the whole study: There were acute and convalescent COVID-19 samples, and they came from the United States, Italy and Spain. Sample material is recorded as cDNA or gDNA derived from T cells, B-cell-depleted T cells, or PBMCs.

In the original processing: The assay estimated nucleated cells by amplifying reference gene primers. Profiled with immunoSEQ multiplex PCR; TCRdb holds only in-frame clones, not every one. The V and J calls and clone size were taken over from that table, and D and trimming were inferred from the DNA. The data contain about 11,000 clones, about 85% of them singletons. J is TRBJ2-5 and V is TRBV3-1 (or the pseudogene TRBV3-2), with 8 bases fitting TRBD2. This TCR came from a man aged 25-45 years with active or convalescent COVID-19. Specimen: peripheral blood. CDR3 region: CASSQAGGTETQYF. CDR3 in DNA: TGTGCCAGCAGCCAAGCGGGGGGGACAGAGACCCAGTACTTC.